The T cell receptor (beta chain) described here comes from a study of radiotherapy plus CTLA-4 blockade in lung cancer. Study-level points and caveats: Blood saw expansion of tumor-derived TCR clones after radiotherapy plus ipilimumab. Reported findings show early blood T cell clone dynamics, with interferon-beta, best predicted response.

Profiled with immunoSEQ multiplex PCR; TCRdb holds only in-frame clones, not every one. The sample holds about 87,000 clones, roughly 86% seen once. There are 14 residues in the CDR3. With 0 bases removed from V and 2 bases from J, the gap between germline ends came to 5 bases. The germline CDR1 and CDR2 sequences are ENHRY and SYGVKD. CTLA-4 blockade using ipilimumab, together with focal radiation, was received by patients with chemo-refractory metastatic non-small-cell lung cancer. On this clone itself: Its antigen is still unknown.

The chain is built from TRBV10-3 and TRBJ1-5; D remains unclear. The source is a human donor with non-small cell lung cancer that progressed on radiotherapy plus ipilimumab. The source material was peripheral blood, sampled from a patient treated with radiotherapy plus ipilimumab. The CDR3 is CAISESVGNQPQHF. CDR3 coding DNA: TGTGCCATCAGTGAGTCGGTCGGCAATCAGCCCCAGCATTTT.